The 24 T cell receptor beta chains presented below share a single source sample, sequenced in a study of cytomegalovirus exposure and HLA in healthy donors. 13 Jbeta primers and 60 Vbeta primers were used for the PCR. Measured with immunoSEQ multiplex PCR; TCRdb has only the in-frame clones, and not every one. The sample records some 150,000 clones, roughly 83% being singletons. Sequencing was carried out using PBMCs. All receptors come from a man aged 25 to 40 in good health and CMV-seropositive.

The V and J genes are TRBV5-4 and TRBJ1-4, with TRBD1 identical over 7 bases. CDR1 is SGHNT and CDR2 is YYREEE in the germline V gene (reference sequence). Trimming cost V 4 bases and J 0 bases; bases outside gene matches: 6. This CDR3 has 16 residues. This CDR3 is CASSQTGFATNEKLFF. The CDR3 DNA reads TGTGCCAGCAGCCAGACAGGGTTTGCAACTAATGAAAAACTGTTTTTT.

As DNA, the CDR3 is TGCAGCCCGAGTAACAGGAGCACAGATACGCAGTATTTT. Protein: CSPSNRSTDTQYF. The rearrangement links TRBV29-1 to TRBJ2-3; possibly TRBD1 for D (5 bases). This CDR3 is built from 13 residues. The V gene lost 8 bases and the J gene lost 0 bases, with 12 bases spanning the gap. The germline CDR1 and CDR2 sequences are SQVTM and ANQGSEA.

The rearrangement uses TRBV7-8 and TRBJ2-7; TRBD2 is a possible D gene (6 bases). The germline V gene encodes CDR1 SGHVS and CDR2 FQNEAQ. With 0 bases removed from V and 2 bases from J, the gap between germline ends came to 11 bases. The CDR3 sequence is 15 residues long. CDR3 coding DNA: TGTGCCAGCAGCTTAGCGTCCGGGAGTGCCTACGAGCAGTACTTC. It specifies CASSLASGSAYEQYF.

The chain has TRBV4-2 and TRBJ1-3; TRBD1 is a possible D gene (6 bases). Germline CDR1 is LGHNA and CDR2 is YNFKEQ. CDR3 size: 15 residues. Trimming took 4 bases from V and 0 from J, leaving 10 bases between them. CDR3: CASSLGGASGNTIYF. Here the CDR3 DNA reads TGTGCCAGCAGCCTAGGGGGGGCCTCTGGAAACACCATATATTTT.

The sample holds one count of this clone. In nucleotides, the CDR3 is TGTGCCAGCAGTGACTCGTCAGGGGTGGGTGAAGCTTTCTTT. Encoded protein: CASSDSSGVGEAFF. The rearrangement joins TRBV6-4 to TRBJ1-1; tentatively, D is TRBD1 (6 bases). CDR1 is MRHNA, CDR2 SNTAGT, per germline. V lost 0 bases and J lost 7, with 12 bases in between. CDR3 length: 14 amino acids.

The chain recombines TRBV27 with TRBJ2-7, with 8 bases that match TRBD1. V dropped 5 bases and J dropped 6; count of bases not matched to a gene: 3. The CDR3 length is 12 residues. The germline V gene has CDR1 MNHEY and CDR2 SMNVEV (reference sequence). CDR3 in DNA: TGTGCCAGCAGTCCGACAGGGGCCGAGCAGTACTTC. Its translation: CASSPTGAEQYF.

CDR3 loop: CASSFDTGGETQYF. The DNA for the CDR3 is TGTGCCAGCAGTTTCGACACGGGGGGAGAGACCCAGTACTTC. J is TRBJ2-5 and V is TRBV27, with 7 bases matching TRBD2. Germline trimming cut 3 bases from V and 4 bases from J; bases unmatched to any gene: 5. Per germline, CDR1 MNHEY and CDR2 SMNVEV (reference sequence). The length of the CDR3 is 14 residues.

A few counts support this clone. This rearrangement joins TRBV27 to TRBJ1-1; D remains unclear. Per germline, CDR1 MNHEY and CDR2 SMNVEV (reference sequence). The V gene lost 6 bases and the J gene lost 7 bases, with 15 bases spanning the gap. The CDR3 covers 13 residues. The CDR3 loop reads CASRPSSGVEAFF. Here the CDR3 DNA reads TGTGCCAGCAGGCCTAGCTCCGGGGTTGAAGCTTTCTTT.

The V gene is TRBV5-1, the J gene TRBJ2-7; maybe TRBD1 (5 bases). V shed 1 base and J shed 3 bases, with 8 bases lying between them. Per germline, CDR1 SGHRS and CDR2 YFSETQ. The CDR3 runs to 13 residues. In DNA form, the CDR3 reads TGCGCCAGCAGCTTGAACAGGAACTACGAGCAGTACTTC. Residues: CASSLNRNYEQYF.

The chain recombines TRBV5-1 with TRBJ2-7; TRBD1 aligns across 7 bases. This CDR3 is 12 amino acids long. CDR1 and CDR2 from the germline V gene are SGHRS and YFSETQ. After removal of 7 bases from V and 1 base from J, the junction contained 2 bases not matched to a gene. The CDR3 loop reads CASRGQSYEQYF. DNA for the CDR3: TGCGCCAGCCGGGGACAGTCCTACGAGCAGTACTTC.

V usage is TRBV7-8 and J usage is TRBJ2-3, with 9 bases matching TRBD2. The CDR3 sequence is 15 residues long. Germline loops: CDR1 SGHVS, CDR2 FQNEAQ. V dropped 10 bases and J dropped 3; count of bases not matched to a gene: 11. CDR3 region: CAISHGAGGTDTQYF. CDR3 nucleotide sequence: TGTGCCATATCCCATGGAGCGGGGGGAACAGATACGCAGTATTTT. Supplemented by reference TRBV7-8 and TRBJ2-3, the full variable domain reads GAGVSQSPRYKVAKRGQDVALRCDPISGHVSLFWYQQALGQGPEFLTYFQNEAQLDKSGLPSDRFFAERPEGSVSTLKIQRTQQEDSAVYLCAISHGAGGTDTQYFGPGTRLTVL.

This clone has just one count. The rearrangement uses TRBV5-1 and TRBJ1-4; 11 bases agree with TRBD1. The CDR3 has 15 amino acids. V trimming: 4 bases; J trimming: 3 bases; junction bases outside the gene matches: 2. Germline V gives CDR1 SGHRS, CDR2 YFSETQ. CDR3 sequence reads: CASSGQGAANEKLFF. CDR3 nucleotides: TGCGCCAGCAGCGGACAGGGGGCGGCTAATGAAAAACTGTTTTTT.

The rearrangement uses TRBV4-3 and TRBJ2-7, with D maybe TRBD1 (6 bases). V was shortened by 0 bases and J by 2 bases, with 11 bases between the two germline ends. The CDR3 runs to 15 residues. The germline CDR1 and CDR2 sequences are LGHNA and YSLEER. The CDR3 loop reads CASSQEIQGTYEQYF. CDR3 DNA: TGCGCCAGCAGCCAAGAAATCCAGGGGACCTACGAGCAGTACTTC.

The CDR3 nucleotides are TGTGCCAGCAGCTCGGGACAGGGGCCATCCTACGAGCAGTACTTC. Its protein is CASSSGQGPSYEQYF. The rearrangement joins TRBV7-8 to TRBJ2-5, with 10 bases aligning to TRBD1. The last part of the DNA fits TRBJ2-7 better; the J call may be wrong. This CDR3 contains 15 residues. From germline, CDR1 is SGHVS and CDR2 FQNEAQ.

This chain connects TRBV27 to TRBJ2-7; TRBD2 matches 12 bases. V was clipped by 6 bases and J by 5 bases; unmatched bases: 8. This CDR3 is built from 15 residues. Germline V gene lookup returns CDR1 MNHEY and CDR2 SMNVEV (reference sequence). Here the CDR3 DNA reads TGTGCCAGCAGATCACGAGGACTAGCGGGAAACGAGCAGTACTTC. Protein: CASRSRGLAGNEQYF.

The chain employs TRBV4-1 and TRBJ1-5; 7 bases map to TRBD1. The J segment lost 6 bases and the V segment lost 4 bases, leaving 9 bases of the junction unmatched. Germline lookup yields CDR1 MGHRA and CDR2 YSYEKL. The CDR3 is made up of 15 amino acids. CDR3 in amino acids: CASSPREGASQPQHF. The CDR3 DNA is TGCGCCAGCAGCCCCCGTGAGGGGGCTTCTCAGCCCCAGCATTTT.

The V call is TRBV2, the J call TRBJ2-7; D may be TRBD1 (6 bases). CDR3 length equals 14 residues. CDR1 is SNHLY and CDR2 is FYNNEI in the germline V gene. V was cut by 2 bases and J by 3 bases, with 11 bases left in between. The CDR3 DNA reads as TGTGCCAGCAGTGAATCACAGGGTTACTACGAGCAGTACTTC. Translating gives CASSESQGYYEQYF. The full variable domain, its missing parts supplied by reference TRBV2 and TRBJ2-7, is EPEVTQTPSHQVTQMGQEVILRCVPISNHLYFYWYRQILGQKVEFLVSFYNNEISEKSEIFDDQFSVERPDGSNFTLKIRSTKLEDSAMYFCASSESQGYYEQYFGPGTRLTVT.

The V and J genes are TRBV2 and TRBJ2-7; 8 bases are a match to TRBD1. Germline V gene lookup returns CDR1 SNHLY and CDR2 FYNNEI. The CDR3 is made up of 16 amino acids. The J segment lost 6 bases and the V segment lost 7 bases, leaving 17 bases of the junction unmatched. The CDR3: CASKVDMGQAFGEQYF. Written as DNA, the CDR3 is TGTGCCAGCAAGGTTGACATGGGACAGGCCTTTGGCGAGCAGTACTTC.

This chain uses TRBV19 with TRBJ2-7, with 8 bases fitting TRBD1. In germline, CDR1 is LNHDA, CDR2 SQIVND (reference sequence). The J segment lost 2 bases and the V segment lost 4 bases, leaving 10 bases of the junction unmatched. The CDR3 length is 16 residues. CDR3 in DNA: TGTGCCAGTAGTAGAAACAGCAGGGGGCGGCCCTACGAGCAGTACTTC. Residues: CASSRNSRGRPYEQYF.

The V and J genes are TRBV30 and TRBJ2-5; D call uncertain. Germline loops: CDR1 GTSNPN, CDR2 SVGIG (reference sequence). This CDR3 spans 11 amino acids. The V gene lost 2 bases and the J gene lost 5 bases, with 6 bases spanning the gap. For the CDR3, the DNA is TGTGCCTGGAGTCTTAGCGAGACCCAGTACTTC. This gives the protein CAWSLSETQYF.

This chain connects TRBV15 to TRBJ2-3, with D possibly matching TRBD1 (6 bases). CDR1 is LNHNV and CDR2 is YYDKDF in the germline V gene (reference sequence). V lost 4 bases, J lost 1 base, and 12 bases lay in between. CDR3 size: 15 residues. CDR3 in amino acids: CATSTRGRGTDTQYF. CDR3 nucleotides: TGTGCCACCAGCACGAGGGGGAGAGGCACAGATACGCAGTATTTT.

This clone was seen more than once but under ten times. The chain is built from TRBV5-6 and TRBJ1-1, with D possibly being TRBD1 (6 bases). From germline, CDR1 is SGHDT and CDR2 YYEEEE. The CDR3 is made up of 13 amino acids. V dropped 5 bases and J dropped 3 bases, with 11 bases sitting between them. DNA of the CDR3: TGTGCCAGCAGTCCAGGGGCGGACACTGAAGCTTTCTTT. Amino acid sequence: CASSPGADTEAFF.

Worth noting for this clone: Germline and junction disagree at one end, which may indicate a read error. The chain combines TRBV5-1 with TRBJ1-2; D is uncertain. In germline, CDR1 is SGHRS, CDR2 YFSETQ. The CDR3 sequence is 14 residues long. In DNA, the CDR3 is TGCGCCAGCAGCTTGGCGGCCGCTAACTATGTCTACACCTTC. This sequence encodes CASSLAAANYVYTF.

The V gene is TRBV28, the J gene TRBJ1-1; D call uncertain. Germline CDR1 is MDHEN and CDR2 is SYDVKM. V was trimmed by 3 bases and J by 7 bases, leaving 9 bases between them. The CDR3 loop spans 12 amino acids. DNA for the CDR3: TGTGCCAGCAGTTTTCCAAGCGATGAAGCTTTCTTT. Amino acids: CASSFPSDEAFF.